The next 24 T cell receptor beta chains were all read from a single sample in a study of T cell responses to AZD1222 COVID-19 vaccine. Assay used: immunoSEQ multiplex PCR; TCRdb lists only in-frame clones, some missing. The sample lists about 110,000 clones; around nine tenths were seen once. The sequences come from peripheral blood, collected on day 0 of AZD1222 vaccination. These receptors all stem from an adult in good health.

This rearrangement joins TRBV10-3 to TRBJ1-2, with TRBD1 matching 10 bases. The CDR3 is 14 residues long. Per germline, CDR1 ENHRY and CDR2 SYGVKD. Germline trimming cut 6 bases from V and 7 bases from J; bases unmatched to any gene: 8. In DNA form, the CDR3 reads TGTGCCATCAGGGGGACAGGGGTCCAAGGTGGCTACACCTTC. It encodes CAIRGTGVQGGYTF.

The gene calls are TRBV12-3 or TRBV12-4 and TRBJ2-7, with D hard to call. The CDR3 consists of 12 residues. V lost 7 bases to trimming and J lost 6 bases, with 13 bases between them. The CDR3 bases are TGTGCCAGCACCACCAGACGGTCCGAGCAGTACTTC. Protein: CASTTRRSEQYF.

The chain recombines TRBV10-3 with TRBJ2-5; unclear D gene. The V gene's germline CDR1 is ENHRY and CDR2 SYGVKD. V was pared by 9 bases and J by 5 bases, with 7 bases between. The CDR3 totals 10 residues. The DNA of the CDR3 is TGTGCCATGGAGAGGGAGACCCAGTACTTC. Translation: CAMERETQYF.

The CDR3 region is CAISPNIGTGVTGELFF. CDR3 in DNA: TGTGCCATCAGTCCTAATATCGGGACAGGGGTGACCGGGGAGCTGTTTTTT. The genes are TRBV10-3 and TRBJ2-2; 10 positions match TRBD1. Trimming removed 5 bases from V and 5 bases from J; junction bases left unmatched: 11. The CDR3 covers 17 residues. CDR1 is ENHRY, CDR2 SYGVKD, per germline.

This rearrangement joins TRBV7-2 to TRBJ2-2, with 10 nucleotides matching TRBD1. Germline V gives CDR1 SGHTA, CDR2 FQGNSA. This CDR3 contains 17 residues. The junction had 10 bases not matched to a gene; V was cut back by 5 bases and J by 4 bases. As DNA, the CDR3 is TGTGCCAGCAGCCTAGGTTTGGGACAGGGGAGCACCGGGGAGCTGTTTTTT. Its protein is CASSLGLGQGSTGELFF. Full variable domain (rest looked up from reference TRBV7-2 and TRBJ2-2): GAGVSQSPSNKVTEKGKDVELRCDPISGHTALYWYRQSLGQGLEFLIYFQGNSAPDKSGLPSDRFSAERTGGSVSTLTIQRTQQEDSAVYLCASSLGLGQGSTGELFFGEGSRLTVL.

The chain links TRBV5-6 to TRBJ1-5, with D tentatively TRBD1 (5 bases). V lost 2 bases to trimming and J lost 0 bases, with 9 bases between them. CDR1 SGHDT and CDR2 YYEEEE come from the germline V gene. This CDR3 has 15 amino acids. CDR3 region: CASSFGTFSNQPQHF. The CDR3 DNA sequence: TGTGCCAGCAGCTTCGGGACCTTTAGCAATCAGCCCCAGCATTTT. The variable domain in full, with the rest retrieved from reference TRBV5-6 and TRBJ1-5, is DAGVTQSPTHLIKTRGQQVTLRCSPKSGHDTVSWYQQALGQGPQFIFQYYEEEERQRGNFPDRFSGHQFPNYSSELNVNALLLGDSALYLCASSFGTFSNQPQHFGDGTRLSIL.

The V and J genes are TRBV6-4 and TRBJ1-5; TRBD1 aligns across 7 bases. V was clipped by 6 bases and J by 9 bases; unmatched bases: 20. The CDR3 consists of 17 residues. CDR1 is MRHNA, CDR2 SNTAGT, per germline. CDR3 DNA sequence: TGTGCCAGCAGCACAGGGGAAACGCTTAGGGATCAGTGGCCCCAGCATTTT. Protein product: CASSTGETLRDQWPQHF.

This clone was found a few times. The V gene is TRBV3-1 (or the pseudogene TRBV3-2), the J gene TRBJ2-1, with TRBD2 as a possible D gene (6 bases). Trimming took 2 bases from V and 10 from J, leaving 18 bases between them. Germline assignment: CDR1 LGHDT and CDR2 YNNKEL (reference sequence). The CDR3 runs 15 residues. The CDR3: CASSQFFGGDAEQFF. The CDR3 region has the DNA TGTGCCAGCAGCCAATTTTTCGGCGGGGACGCGGAGCAGTTCTTC.

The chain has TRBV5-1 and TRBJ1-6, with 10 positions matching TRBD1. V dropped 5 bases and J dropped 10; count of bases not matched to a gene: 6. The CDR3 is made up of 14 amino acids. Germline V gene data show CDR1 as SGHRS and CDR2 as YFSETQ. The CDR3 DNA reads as TGCGCCAGCAGTCTCGACAGGGGGCAGTCACCCCTCCACTTT. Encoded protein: CASSLDRGQSPLHF.

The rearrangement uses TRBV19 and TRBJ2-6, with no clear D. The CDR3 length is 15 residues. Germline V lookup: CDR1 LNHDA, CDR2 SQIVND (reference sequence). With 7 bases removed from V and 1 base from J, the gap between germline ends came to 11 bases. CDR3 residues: CASTPQRSGANVLTF. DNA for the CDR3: TGTGCCAGTACCCCCCAACGTTCTGGGGCCAACGTCCTGACTTTC.

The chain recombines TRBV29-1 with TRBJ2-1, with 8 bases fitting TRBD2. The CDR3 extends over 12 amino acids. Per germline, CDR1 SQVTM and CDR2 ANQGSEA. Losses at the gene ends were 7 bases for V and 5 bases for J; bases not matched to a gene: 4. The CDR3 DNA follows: TGCAGCGGGGGGACTAGTAACAATGAGCAGTTCTTC. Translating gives CSGGTSNNEQFF.

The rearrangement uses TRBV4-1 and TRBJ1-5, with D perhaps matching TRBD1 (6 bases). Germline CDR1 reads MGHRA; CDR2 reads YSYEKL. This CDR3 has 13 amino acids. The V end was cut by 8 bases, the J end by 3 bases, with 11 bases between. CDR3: CASAQGFNQPQHF. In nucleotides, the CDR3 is TGCGCCAGCGCACAGGGTTTCAATCAGCCCCAGCATTTT.

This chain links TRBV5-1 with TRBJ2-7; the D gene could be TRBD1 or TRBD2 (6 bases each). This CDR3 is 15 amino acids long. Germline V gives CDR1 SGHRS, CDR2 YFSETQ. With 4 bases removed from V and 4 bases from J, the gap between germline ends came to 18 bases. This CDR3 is CASSDWTGAAYEQYF. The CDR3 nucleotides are TGCGCCAGCAGCGACTGGACGGGGGCCGCATACGAGCAGTACTTC.

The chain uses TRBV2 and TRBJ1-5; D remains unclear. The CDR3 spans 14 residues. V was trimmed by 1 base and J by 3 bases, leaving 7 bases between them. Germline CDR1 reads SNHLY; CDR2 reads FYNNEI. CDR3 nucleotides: TGTGCCAGCAGTGAAGACAGACCCAATCAGCCCCAGCATTTT. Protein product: CASSEDRPNQPQHF.

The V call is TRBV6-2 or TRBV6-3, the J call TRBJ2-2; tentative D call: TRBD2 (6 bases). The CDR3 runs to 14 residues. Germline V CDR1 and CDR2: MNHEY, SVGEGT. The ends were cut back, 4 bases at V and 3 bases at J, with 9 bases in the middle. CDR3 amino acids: CASSSGTDTGELFF. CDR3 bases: TGTGCCAGCAGTTCCGGGACTGACACCGGGGAGCTGTTTTTT.

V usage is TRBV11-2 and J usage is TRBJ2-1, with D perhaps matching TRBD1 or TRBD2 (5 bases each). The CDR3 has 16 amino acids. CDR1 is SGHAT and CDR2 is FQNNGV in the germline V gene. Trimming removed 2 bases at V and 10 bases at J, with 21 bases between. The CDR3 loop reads CASSLWLADPRGEQFF. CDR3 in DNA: TGTGCCAGCAGCTTATGGCTGGCCGATCCCCGGGGCGAGCAGTTCTTC.

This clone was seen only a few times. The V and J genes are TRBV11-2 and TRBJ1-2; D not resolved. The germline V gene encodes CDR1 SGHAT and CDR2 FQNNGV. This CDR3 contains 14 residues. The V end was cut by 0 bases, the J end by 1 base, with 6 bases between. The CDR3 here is CASSLERINYGYTF. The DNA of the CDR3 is TGTGCCAGCAGCTTAGAACGGATTAACTATGGCTACACCTTC.

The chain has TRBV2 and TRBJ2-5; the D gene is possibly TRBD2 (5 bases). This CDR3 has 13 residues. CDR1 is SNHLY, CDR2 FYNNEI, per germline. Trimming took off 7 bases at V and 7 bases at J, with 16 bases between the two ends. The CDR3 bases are TGTGCCAGCACCCAAGGACTCTTAGGGACCCAGTACTTC. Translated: CASTQGLLGTQYF.

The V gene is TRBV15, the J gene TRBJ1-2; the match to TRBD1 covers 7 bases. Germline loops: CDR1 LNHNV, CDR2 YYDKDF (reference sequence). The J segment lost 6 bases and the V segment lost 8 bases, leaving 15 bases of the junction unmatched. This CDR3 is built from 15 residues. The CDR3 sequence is CATLLADRHPNGYTF. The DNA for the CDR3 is TGTGCCACCCTGTTGGCGGACAGGCATCCGAATGGCTACACCTTC.

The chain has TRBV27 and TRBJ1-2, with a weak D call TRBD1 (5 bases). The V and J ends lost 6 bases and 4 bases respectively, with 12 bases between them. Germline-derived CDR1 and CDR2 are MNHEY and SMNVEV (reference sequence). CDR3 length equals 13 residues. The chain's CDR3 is CASRSDRPYGYTF. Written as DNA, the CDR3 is TGTGCCAGCAGATCCGACAGACCCTATGGCTACACCTTC.

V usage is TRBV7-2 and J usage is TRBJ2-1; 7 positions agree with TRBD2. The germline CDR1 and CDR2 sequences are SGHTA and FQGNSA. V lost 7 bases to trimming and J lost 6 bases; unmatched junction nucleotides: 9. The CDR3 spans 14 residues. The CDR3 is CASTRGGTFNEQFF. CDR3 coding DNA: TGTGCCAGCACACGCGGGGGAACCTTCAATGAGCAGTTCTTC.

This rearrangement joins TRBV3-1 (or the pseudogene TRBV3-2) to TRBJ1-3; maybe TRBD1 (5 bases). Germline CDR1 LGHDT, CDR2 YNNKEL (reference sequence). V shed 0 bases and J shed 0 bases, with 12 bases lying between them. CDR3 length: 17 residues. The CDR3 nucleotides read TGTGCCAGCAGCCAAGAAAACGGGGGGACCTCTGGAAACACCATATATTTT. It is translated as CASSQENGGTSGNTIYF.

CDR3 bases: TGTGCCAGCAGCTTATATCTAGCGGGGGGCAGGGACATTCAGTACTTC. Translated: CASSLYLAGGRDIQYF. This sequence joins TRBV7-2 and TRBJ2-4; 11 bases line up with TRBD2. This CDR3 comprises 16 residues. Germline assignment: CDR1 SGHTA and CDR2 FQGNSA. J was trimmed by 8 bases and V by 2 bases; bases with no gene match: 8.

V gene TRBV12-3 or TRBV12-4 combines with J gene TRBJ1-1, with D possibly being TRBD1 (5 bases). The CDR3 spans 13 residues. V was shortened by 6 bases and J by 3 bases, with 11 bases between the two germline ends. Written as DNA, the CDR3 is TGTGCCAGCAGATCAGGGAGGCACACTGAAGCTTTCTTT. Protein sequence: CASRSGRHTEAFF.